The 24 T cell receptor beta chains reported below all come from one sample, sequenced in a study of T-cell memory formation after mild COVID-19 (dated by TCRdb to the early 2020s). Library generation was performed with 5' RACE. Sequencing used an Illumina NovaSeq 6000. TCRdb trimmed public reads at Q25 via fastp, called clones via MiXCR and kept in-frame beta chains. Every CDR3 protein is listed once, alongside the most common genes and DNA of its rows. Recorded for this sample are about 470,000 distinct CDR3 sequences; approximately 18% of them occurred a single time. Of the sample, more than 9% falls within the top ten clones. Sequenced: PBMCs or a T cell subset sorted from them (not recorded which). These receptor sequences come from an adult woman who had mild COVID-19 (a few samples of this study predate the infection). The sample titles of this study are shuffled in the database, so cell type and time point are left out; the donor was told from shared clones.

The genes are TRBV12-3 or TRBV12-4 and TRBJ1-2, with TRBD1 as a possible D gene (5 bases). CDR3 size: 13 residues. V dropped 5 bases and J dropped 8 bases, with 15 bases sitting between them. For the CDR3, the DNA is TGTGCCAGCAGTCTTCAGGGAATTGGGGGCTACACCTTC. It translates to CASSLQGIGGYTF.

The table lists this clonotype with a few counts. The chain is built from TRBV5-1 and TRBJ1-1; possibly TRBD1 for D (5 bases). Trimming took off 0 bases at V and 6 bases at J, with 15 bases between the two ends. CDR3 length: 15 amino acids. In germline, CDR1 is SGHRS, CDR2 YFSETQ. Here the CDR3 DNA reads TGCGCCAGCAGCTTGGTAGCAGGGAATGGGCCTGAAGCTTTCTTT. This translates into CASSLVAGNGPEAFF.

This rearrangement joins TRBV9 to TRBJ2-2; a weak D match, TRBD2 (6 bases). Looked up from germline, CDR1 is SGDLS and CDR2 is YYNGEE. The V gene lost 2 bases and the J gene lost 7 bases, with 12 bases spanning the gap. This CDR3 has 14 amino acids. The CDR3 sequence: CASSVGLPDGELFF. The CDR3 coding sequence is TGTGCCAGCAGCGTGGGACTTCCAGACGGGGAGCTGTTTTTT.

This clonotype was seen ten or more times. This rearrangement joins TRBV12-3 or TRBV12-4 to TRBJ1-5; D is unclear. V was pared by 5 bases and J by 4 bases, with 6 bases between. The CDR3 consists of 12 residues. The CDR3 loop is CASSPSNQPQHF. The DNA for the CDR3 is TGTGCCAGCAGTCCTTCAAATCAGCCCCAGCATTTT.

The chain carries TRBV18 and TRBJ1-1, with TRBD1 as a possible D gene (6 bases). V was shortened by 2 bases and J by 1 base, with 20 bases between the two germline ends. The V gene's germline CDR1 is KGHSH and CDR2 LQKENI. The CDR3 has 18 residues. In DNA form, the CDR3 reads TGTGCCAGCTCACCATCGCCTCATCAGGGGCAGGGGAACACTGAAGCTTTCTTT. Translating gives CASSPSPHQGQGNTEAFF. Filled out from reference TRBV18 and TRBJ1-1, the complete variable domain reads NAGVMQNPRHLVRRRGQEARLRCSPMKGHSHVYWYRQLPEEGLKFMVYLQKENIIDESGMPKERFSAEFPKEGPSILRIQQVVRGDSAAYFCASSPSPHQGQGNTEAFFGQGTRLTVV.

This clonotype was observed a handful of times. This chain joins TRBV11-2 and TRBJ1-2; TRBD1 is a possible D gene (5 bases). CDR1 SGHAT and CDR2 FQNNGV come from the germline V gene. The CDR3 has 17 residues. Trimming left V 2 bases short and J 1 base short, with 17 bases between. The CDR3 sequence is CASSLSPRGTHNYGYTF. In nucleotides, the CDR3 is TGTGCCAGCAGCTTATCCCCCCGGGGGACCCATAACTATGGCTACACCTTC. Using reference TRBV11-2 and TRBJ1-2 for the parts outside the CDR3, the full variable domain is EAGVAQSPRYKIIEKRQSVAFWCNPISGHATLYWYQQILGQGPKLLIQFQNNGVVDDSQLPKDRFSAERLKGVDSTLKIQPAKLEDSAVYLCASSLSPRGTHNYGYTFGSGTRLTVV.

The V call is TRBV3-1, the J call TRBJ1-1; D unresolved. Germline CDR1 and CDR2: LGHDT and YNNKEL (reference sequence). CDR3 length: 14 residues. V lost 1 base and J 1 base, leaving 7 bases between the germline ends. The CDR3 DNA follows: TGTGCCAGCAGCCAAGTTCCGGGGAACACTGAAGCTTTCTTT. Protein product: CASSQVPGNTEAFF.

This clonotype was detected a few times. The CDR3 DNA reads TGTGCCAGCAGTTACTCGAAAACAGGGGGTCAGTACTTC. As protein: CASSYSKTGGQYF. The genes are TRBV6-5 and TRBJ2-4; TRBD1 matches at 8 bases. J lost 12 bases, V lost 0 bases, and 4 bases had no gene match. Germline CDR1 MNHEY, CDR2 SVGAGI. The length of the CDR3 is 13 residues.

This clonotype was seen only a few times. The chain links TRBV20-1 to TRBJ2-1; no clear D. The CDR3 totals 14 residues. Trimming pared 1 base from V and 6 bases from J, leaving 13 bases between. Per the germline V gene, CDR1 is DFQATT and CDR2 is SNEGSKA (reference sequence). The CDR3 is CSARGRDLRNEQFF. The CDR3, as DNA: TGCAGTGCTAGAGGGCGTGACCTTCGCAATGAGCAGTTCTTC.

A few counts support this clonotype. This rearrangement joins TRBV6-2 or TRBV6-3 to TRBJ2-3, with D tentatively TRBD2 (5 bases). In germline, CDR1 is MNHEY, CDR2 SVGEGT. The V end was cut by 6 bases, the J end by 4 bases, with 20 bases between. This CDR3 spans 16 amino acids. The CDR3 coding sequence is TGTGCCAGCAGCCCACAACCCCCGGGGTTTCCAGATACGCAGTATTTT. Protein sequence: CASSPQPPGFPDTQYF.

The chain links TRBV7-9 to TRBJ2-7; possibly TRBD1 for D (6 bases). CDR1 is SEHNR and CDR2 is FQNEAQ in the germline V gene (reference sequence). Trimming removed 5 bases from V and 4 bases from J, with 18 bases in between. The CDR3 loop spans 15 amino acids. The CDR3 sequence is CASSQGVGARYEQYF. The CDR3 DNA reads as TGTGCCAGCAGCCAGGGAGTGGGGGCGCGGTACGAGCAGTACTTC.

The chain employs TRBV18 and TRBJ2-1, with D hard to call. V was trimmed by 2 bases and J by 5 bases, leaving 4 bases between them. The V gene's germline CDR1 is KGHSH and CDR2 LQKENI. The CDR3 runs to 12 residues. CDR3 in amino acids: CASSPKDNEQFF. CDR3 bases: TGTGCCAGCTCACCAAAAGACAATGAGCAGTTCTTC.

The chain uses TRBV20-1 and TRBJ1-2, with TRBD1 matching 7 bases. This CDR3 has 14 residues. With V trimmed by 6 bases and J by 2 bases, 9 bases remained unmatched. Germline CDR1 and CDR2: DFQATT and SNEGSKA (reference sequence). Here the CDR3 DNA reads TGCAGTGCCCCCCCCGGACAGGACAACTATGGCTACACCTTC. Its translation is CSAPPGQDNYGYTF.

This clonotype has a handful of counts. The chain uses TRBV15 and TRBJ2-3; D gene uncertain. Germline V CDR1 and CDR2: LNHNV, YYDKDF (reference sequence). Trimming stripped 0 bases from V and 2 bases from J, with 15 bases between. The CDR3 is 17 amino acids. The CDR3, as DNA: TGTGCCACCAGCAGAGATAGGACGTATCATTCCACAGATACGCAGTATTTT. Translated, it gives CATSRDRTYHSTDTQYF.

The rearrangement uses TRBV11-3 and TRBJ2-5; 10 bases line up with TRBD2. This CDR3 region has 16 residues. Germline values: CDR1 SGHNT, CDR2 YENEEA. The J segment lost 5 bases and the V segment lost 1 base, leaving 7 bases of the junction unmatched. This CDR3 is CASSLGVAGGRETQYF. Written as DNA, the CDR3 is TGTGCCAGCAGCTTAGGGGTAGCGGGAGGAAGGGAGACCCAGTACTTC. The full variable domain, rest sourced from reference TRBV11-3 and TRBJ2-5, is EAGVVQSPRYKIIEKKQPVAFWCNPISGHNTLYWYLQNLGQGPELLIRYENEEAVDDSQLPKDRFSAERLKGVDSTLKIQPAELGDSAVYLCASSLGVAGGRETQYFGPGTRLLVL.

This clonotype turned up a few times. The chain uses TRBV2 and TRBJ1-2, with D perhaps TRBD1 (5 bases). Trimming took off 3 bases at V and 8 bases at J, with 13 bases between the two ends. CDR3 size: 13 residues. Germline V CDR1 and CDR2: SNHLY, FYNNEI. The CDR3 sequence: CASSDPMGRGYTF. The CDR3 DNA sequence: TGTGCCAGCAGTGACCCTATGGGACGGGGCTACACCTTC.

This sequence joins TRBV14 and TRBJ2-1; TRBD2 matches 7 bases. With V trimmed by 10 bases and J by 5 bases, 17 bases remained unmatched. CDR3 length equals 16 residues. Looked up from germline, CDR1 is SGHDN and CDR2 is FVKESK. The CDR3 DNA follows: TGTGCCACTAAGAGGGTGGCGGGAGTCGTCAACAATGAGCAGTTCTTC. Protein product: CATKRVAGVVNNEQFF.

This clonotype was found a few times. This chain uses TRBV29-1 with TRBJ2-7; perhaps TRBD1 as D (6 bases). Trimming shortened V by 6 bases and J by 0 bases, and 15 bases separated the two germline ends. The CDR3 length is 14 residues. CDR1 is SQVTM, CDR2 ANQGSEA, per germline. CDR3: CSVTPQGSSYEQYF. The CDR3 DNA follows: TGCAGCGTGACTCCGCAGGGGAGCTCCTACGAGCAGTACTTC.

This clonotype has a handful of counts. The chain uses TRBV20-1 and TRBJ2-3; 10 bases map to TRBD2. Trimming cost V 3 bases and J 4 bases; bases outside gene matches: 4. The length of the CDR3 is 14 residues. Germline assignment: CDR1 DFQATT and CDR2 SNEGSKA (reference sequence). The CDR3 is CSARVAGGPDTQYF. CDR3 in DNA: TGCAGTGCTAGGGTAGCGGGAGGACCAGATACGCAGTATTTT.

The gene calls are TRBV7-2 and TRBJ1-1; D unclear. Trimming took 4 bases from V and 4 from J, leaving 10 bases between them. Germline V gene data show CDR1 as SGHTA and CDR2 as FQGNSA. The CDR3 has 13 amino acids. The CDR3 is CASSSLQITEAFF. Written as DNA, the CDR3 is TGTGCCAGCAGCTCCCTCCAGATCACTGAAGCTTTCTTT.

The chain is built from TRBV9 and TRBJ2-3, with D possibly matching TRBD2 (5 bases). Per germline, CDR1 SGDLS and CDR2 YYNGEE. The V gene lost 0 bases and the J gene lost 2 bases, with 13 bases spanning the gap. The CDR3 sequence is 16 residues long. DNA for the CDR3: TGTGCCAGCAGCGTAGGGGATGGACTCACCACAGATACGCAGTATTTT. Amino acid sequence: CASSVGDGLTTDTQYF.

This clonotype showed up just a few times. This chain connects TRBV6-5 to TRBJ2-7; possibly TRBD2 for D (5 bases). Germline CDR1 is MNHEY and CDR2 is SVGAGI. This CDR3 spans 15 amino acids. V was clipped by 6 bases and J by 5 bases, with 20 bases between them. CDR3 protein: CASSHTLGVANEQYF. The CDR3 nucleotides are TGTGCCAGCAGCCATACTCTCGGGGTAGCCAACGAGCAGTACTTC.

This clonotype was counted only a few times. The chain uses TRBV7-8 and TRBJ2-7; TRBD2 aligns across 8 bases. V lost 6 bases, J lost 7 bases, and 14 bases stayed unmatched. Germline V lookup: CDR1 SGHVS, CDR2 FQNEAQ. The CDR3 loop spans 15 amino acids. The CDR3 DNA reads TGTGCCAGCAGTCCGTTCAGCGGGAGTAAGGGGGAGCAGTACTTC. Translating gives CASSPFSGSKGEQYF.

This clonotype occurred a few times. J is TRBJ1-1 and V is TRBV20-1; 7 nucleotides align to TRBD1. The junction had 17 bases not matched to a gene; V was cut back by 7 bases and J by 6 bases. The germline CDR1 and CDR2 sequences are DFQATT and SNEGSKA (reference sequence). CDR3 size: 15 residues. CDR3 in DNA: TGCAGTGTTCCAACAGGGGACTCGGTTTACGCTGAAGCTTTCTTT. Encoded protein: CSVPTGDSVYAEAFF.